The present entry profiles one T cell receptor (beta chain) with its context. What it recognizes is unknown. This entry comes from a study of blood T cells in healthy people across ages. Whole-study results and caveats: With age, beta diversity per million T cells declined roughly linearly, significantly by 35 to 40.

V shed 1 base, J shed 1 base, and the junction held 14 bases outside the gene matches. CDR3 length: 19 amino acids. Looked up from germline, CDR1 is LGHNA and CDR2 is YNFKEQ. The use of a sample-barcoded 5' primer and a J-beta primer mix characterized a second PCR of roughly 6 to 11 cycles. Each of the samples gave a minimum of 3 million paired-end reads that contained CDR3. TCRdb analysed the 5' RACE reads with MiXCR anew, one entry per CDR3 protein. The sample has roughly 800,000 distinct CDR3 sequences, around 36% seen once. The sample consisted of blood. This chain links TRBV4-2 with TRBJ1-1, with 8 bases identical to TRBD1. This receptor was taken from a man between 18 and 29 years old in good health. CDR3 amino acids: CASSQGASGQGVRNTEAFF. The CDR3 DNA reads TGTGCCAGCAGCCAAGGTGCTTCCGGACAGGGTGTGCGGAACACTGAAGCTTTCTTT.